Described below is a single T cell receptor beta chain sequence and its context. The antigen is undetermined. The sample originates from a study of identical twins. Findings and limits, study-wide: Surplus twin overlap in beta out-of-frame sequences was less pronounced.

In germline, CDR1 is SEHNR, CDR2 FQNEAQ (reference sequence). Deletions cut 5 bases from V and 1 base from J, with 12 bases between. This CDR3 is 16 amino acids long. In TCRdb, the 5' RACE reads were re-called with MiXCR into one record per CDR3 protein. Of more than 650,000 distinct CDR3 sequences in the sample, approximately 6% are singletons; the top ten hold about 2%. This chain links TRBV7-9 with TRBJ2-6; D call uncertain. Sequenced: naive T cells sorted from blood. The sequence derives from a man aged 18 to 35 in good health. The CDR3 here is CASSPPSVSGANVLTF. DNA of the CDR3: TGTGCCAGCAGCCCCCCGTCCGTGTCTGGGGCCAACGTCCTGACTTTC.